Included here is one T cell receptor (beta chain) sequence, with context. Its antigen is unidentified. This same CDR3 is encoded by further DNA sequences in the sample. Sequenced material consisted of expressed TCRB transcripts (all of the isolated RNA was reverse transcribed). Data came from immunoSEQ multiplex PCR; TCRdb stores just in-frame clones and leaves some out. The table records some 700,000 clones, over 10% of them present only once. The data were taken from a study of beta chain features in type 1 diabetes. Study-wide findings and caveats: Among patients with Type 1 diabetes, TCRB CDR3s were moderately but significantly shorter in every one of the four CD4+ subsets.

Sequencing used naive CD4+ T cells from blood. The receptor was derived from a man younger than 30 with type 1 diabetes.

The CDR3 loop is CAWSGGGPYNEQFF. DNA for the CDR3: TGTGCCTGGAGTGGTGGAGGACCCTACAATGAGCAGTTCTTC. The chain carries TRBV30 and TRBJ2-1; possible D gene TRBD2, 5 bases. The CDR3 runs 14 residues. Germline V CDR1 and CDR2: GTSNPN, SVGIG (reference sequence). V was clipped by 1 base and J by 2 bases, with 9 bases between them.